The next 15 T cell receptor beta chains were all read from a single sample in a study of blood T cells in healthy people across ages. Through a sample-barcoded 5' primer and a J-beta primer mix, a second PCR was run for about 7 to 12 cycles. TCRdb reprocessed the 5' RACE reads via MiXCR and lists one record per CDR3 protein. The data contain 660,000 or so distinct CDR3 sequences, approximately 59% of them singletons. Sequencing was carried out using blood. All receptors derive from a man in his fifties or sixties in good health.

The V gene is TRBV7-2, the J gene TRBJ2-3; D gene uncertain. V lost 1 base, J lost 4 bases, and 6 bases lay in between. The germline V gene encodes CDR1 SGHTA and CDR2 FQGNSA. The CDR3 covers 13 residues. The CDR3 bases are TGTGCCAGCAGCTTAGTTACGGCAGATACGCAGTATTTT. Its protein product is CASSLVTADTQYF.

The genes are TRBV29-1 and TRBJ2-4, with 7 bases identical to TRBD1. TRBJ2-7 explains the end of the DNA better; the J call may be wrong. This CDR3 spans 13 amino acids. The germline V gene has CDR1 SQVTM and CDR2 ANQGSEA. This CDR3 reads CSVATTGPYEQYF. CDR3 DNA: TGCAGCGTTGCCACGACAGGGCCCTACGAGCAGTACTTC.

The CDR3 spells CASNFGTSGYNEQFF. The CDR3 DNA is TGTGCCAGCAACTTCGGGACTAGCGGTTACAATGAGCAGTTCTTC. The genes are TRBV3-1 and TRBJ2-1; TRBD2 matches 11 bases. With 7 bases clipped from V and 4 bases from J, the junction kept 6 bases outside the gene matches. There are 15 residues in the CDR3. Germline CDR1 is LGHDT and CDR2 is YNNKEL (reference sequence).

The CDR3 nucleotides are TGCGCCAGCAGGCCAAGCTCAGGGGCACCCTCCTACGAGCAGTACTTC. Translation gives CASRPSSGAPSYEQYF. V is TRBV4-1 and J is TRBJ2-7, with a weak D call TRBD1 (6 bases). Germline V gene data show CDR1 as MGHRA and CDR2 as YSYEKL. CDR3 length: 16 residues. With 6 bases removed from V and 0 bases from J, the gap between germline ends came to 18 bases.

CDR3 protein: CASSPPGQGLAGELFF. Written as DNA, the CDR3 is TGTGCCAGCAGCCCACCGGGACAGGGATTAGCCGGGGAGCTGTTTTTT. The chain couples TRBV3-1 to TRBJ2-2; 9 bases match TRBD1. The trim removed 4 bases at V and 6 bases at J, leaving 9 bases unmatched. The germline CDR1 and CDR2 sequences are LGHDT and YNNKEL (reference sequence). The CDR3 covers 16 residues.

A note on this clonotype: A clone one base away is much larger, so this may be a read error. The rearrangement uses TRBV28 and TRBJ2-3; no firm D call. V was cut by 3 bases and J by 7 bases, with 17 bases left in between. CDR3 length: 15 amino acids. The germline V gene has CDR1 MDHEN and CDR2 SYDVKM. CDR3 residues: CASSLARSNANTQYF. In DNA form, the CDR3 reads TGTGCCAGCAGTTTGGCCCGTTCTAATGCAAATACGCAGTATTTT.

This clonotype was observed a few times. This chain's CDR3 is CSARDAGPSGANVLTF. The CDR3 DNA follows: TGCAGTGCTAGAGACGCGGGTCCCTCTGGGGCCAACGTCCTGACTTTC. V gene TRBV20-1 combines with J gene TRBJ2-6; a possible D gene is TRBD2 (5 bases). This CDR3 spans 16 amino acids. V was pared by 0 bases and J by 0 bases, with 9 bases between. From germline, CDR1 is DFQATT and CDR2 SNEGSKA (reference sequence).

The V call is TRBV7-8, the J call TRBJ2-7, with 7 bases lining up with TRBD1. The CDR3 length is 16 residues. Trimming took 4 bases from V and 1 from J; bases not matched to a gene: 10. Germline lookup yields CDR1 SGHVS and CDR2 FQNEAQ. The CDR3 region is CASSSRQGKGSYEQYF. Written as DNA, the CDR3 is TGTGCCAGCAGCTCTCGACAGGGTAAAGGTTCCTACGAGCAGTACTTC.

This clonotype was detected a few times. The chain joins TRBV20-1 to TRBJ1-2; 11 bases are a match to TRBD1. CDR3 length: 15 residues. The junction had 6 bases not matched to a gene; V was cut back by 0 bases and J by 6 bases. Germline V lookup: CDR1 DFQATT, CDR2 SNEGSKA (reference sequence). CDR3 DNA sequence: TGCAGTGCTAGAGATCGCCGGACAGGGGGCAATGGCTACACCTTC. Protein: CSARDRRTGGNGYTF.

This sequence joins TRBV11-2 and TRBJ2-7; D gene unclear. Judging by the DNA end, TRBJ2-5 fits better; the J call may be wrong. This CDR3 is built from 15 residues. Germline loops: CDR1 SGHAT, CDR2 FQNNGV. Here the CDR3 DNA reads TGTGCCAGCAGCCCCCGTCTTGGGCGGTCGGAGACCCAGTACTTC. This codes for CASSPRLGRSETQYF.

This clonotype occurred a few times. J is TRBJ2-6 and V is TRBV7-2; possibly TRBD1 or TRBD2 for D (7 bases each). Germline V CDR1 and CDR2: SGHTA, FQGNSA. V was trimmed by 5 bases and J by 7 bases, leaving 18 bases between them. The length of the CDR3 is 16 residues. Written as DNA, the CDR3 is TGTGCCAGCAGCCTCCATCCAGGGGGGGGAGCCAACGTCCTGACTTTC. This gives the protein CASSLHPGGGANVLTF.

The chain's CDR3 is CSTPRPGAQSETQYF. The CDR3 nucleotides read TGCAGTACACCCAGGCCAGGGGCGCAGTCAGAGACCCAGTACTTC. The chain joins TRBV20-1 to TRBJ2-7, with D perhaps TRBD1 (6 bases). The J call may be faulty, since TRBJ2-5 better matches the DNA end. The CDR3 extends over 15 amino acids. In germline, CDR1 is DFQATT, CDR2 SNEGSKA (reference sequence).

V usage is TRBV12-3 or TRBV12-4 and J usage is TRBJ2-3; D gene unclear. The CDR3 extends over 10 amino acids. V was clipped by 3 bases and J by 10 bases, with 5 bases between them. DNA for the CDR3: TGTGCCAGCAGTTTGAGAGCGCAGTATTTT. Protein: CASSLRAQYF.

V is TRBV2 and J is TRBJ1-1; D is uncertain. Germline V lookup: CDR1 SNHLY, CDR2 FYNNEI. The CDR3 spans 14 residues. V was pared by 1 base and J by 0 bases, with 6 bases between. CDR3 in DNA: TGTGCCAGCAGTGAAGGGACCTTGAACACTGAAGCTTTCTTT. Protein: CASSEGTLNTEAFF. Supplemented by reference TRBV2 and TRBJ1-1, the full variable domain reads EPEVTQTPSHQVTQMGQEVILRCVPISNHLYFYWYRQILGQKVEFLVSFYNNEISEKSEIFDDQFSVERPDGSNFTLKIRSTKLEDSAMYFCASSEGTLNTEAFFGQGTRLTVV.

The CDR3 region has the DNA TGTGCCAGCAGCACCCAAGCGGGGGCCCGCACAGATACGCAGTATTTT. This sequence encodes CASSTQAGARTDTQYF. The chain employs TRBV7-9 and TRBJ2-3; 8 bases align to TRBD2. CDR1 is SEHNR and CDR2 is FQNEAQ in the germline V gene (reference sequence). Trimming took 5 bases from V and 1 from J; bases not matched to a gene: 8. The CDR3 length is 16 residues.